Following are 27 T cell receptor beta chains from one sample sequenced in a study of read filtering for tumor transcriptome and immune sequencing. The library was built from about 370 ng RNA with molecular barcoded adaptors for alpha/delta and beta/gamma chains. TCRdb independently ran MiXCR on the reads; one entry per CDR3 protein. The sample records 130,000 or so distinct CDR3 sequences, 13% being singletons. The specimen sequenced was a population of CD138-negative cells sorted from bone marrow. The receptors stem from a donor aged 40 or over with multiple myeloma.

This clonotype was counted at least ten times. The rearrangement joins TRBV6-2 or TRBV6-3 to TRBJ1-5; 10 positions match TRBD1. Germline V gene sequence: CDR1 MNHEY, CDR2 SVGEGT. J was trimmed by 6 bases and V by 6 bases; bases with no gene match: 2. The CDR3 sequence is 13 residues long. The CDR3 is CASRRTGGQPQHF. The CDR3 DNA follows: TGTGCCAGCAGACGGACAGGGGGTCAGCCCCAGCATTTT.

This clonotype was observed at least ten times. This rearrangement joins TRBV7-2 to TRBJ2-1; D ambiguous. V was cut by 1 base and J by 3 bases, with 10 bases left in between. Germline CDR1 SGHTA, CDR2 FQGNSA. CDR3 size: 15 residues. The CDR3 reads CASSLEPNVYNEQFF. The CDR3 DNA is TGTGCCAGCAGCTTAGAACCGAACGTCTACAATGAGCAGTTCTTC.

Ten or more counts support this clonotype. The CDR3 DNA sequence: TGTGCCAGCAGCTTCAACTCCTACAATGAGCAGTTCTTC. This translates into CASSFNSYNEQFF. V usage is TRBV9 and J usage is TRBJ2-1; D is ambiguous. V gave up 4 bases and J gave up 0 bases, with 5 bases separating them. This CDR3 is 13 amino acids long. Looked up from germline, CDR1 is SGDLS and CDR2 is YYNGEE.

This clonotype was counted between two and nine times. The CDR3: CASSGGQMNTEAFF. CDR3 nucleotide sequence: TGCGCCAGCAGCGGGGGACAGATGAACACTGAAGCTTTCTTT. This chain joins TRBV5-1 and TRBJ1-1; 7 bases are shared with TRBD1. With V trimmed by 4 bases and J by 0 bases, 3 bases remained unmatched. Germline CDR1 reads SGHRS; CDR2 reads YFSETQ. The CDR3 totals 14 residues.

This clonotype has a count of ten or more. The V call is TRBV7-9, the J call TRBJ1-1; D not certain. Trimming left V 4 bases short and J 2 bases short, with 11 bases between. CDR1 and CDR2 (germline): SEHNR, FQNEAQ (reference sequence). This CDR3 has 14 amino acids. The CDR3 here is CASSSPGGNTEAFF. The CDR3 DNA reads as TGTGCCAGCAGCTCCCCGGGCGGAAACACTGAAGCTTTCTTT.

This clonotype was seen repeatedly, ten times or more. The chain combines TRBV5-1 with TRBJ2-1, with 9 positions matching TRBD2. Germline V CDR1 and CDR2: SGHRS, YFSETQ. After removal of 0 bases from V and 9 bases from J, the junction contained 7 bases not matched to a gene. The CDR3 spans 15 residues. This chain's CDR3 is CASSLASSGNLEQFF. CDR3 sequence (DNA): TGCGCCAGCAGCTTGGCCTCTAGCGGGAATCTTGAGCAGTTCTTC.

This clonotype was recorded many times. V usage is TRBV12-3 or TRBV12-4 and J usage is TRBJ2-7, with 9 bases that match TRBD1. The V gene end was trimmed by 6 bases and the J gene end by 6 bases; junction bases not matched to a gene: 9. The CDR3 length is 14 residues. CDR3 sequence: CASRPPGQGGEQYF. CDR3 coding DNA: TGTGCCAGCAGGCCGCCGGGACAGGGCGGCGAGCAGTACTTC.

This clonotype has more than one count but fewer than ten. The chain combines TRBV7-2 with TRBJ1-2; TRBD1 aligns across 8 bases. From germline, CDR1 is SGHTA and CDR2 FQGNSA. The CDR3 is 15 residues long. Trimming took 5 bases from V and 6 from J; bases not matched to a gene: 11. Here the CDR3 DNA reads TGTGCCAGCAGCCCGAGGACAGGGAATAGAAATGGCTACACCTTC. Translated: CASSPRTGNRNGYTF.

A note on this clonotype: A much larger clone differs by one base, so this may be a read error. This chain uses TRBV11-1 with TRBJ2-4; 7 nucleotides match TRBD1. The germline CDR1 and CDR2 sequences are SGHAT and FQDESV (reference sequence). The CDR3 has 18 residues. After removal of 0 bases from V and 8 bases from J, the junction contained 16 bases not matched to a gene. CDR3 nucleotide sequence: TGTGCCAGCAGCTTAGCGAAAGGACAGCTCCCGCAGGGGGACATTCAGTACTTC. This translates into CASSLAKGQLPQGDIQYF. The full variable domain, completed using reference TRBV11-1 and TRBJ2-4, is EAEVAQSPRYKITEKSQAVAFWCDPISGHATLYWYRQILGQGPELLVQFQDESVVDDSQLPKDRFSAERLKGVDSTLKIQPAELGDSAMYLCASSLAKGQLPQGDIQYFGAGTRLSVL.

This chain connects TRBV29-1 to TRBJ2-1; D may match TRBD1 or TRBD2 (5 bases each). CDR3 length: 12 amino acids. Trimming cost V 4 bases and J 6 bases, with 10 bases left between them. The V gene's germline CDR1 is SQVTM and CDR2 ANQGSEA. The CDR3 here is CSVGTLGNEQFF. Written as DNA, the CDR3 is TGCAGCGTTGGGACACTAGGCAATGAGCAGTTCTTC.

This clonotype was seen repeatedly, ten times or more. V is TRBV20-1 and J is TRBJ2-5; D is uncertain. The V and J ends lost 5 bases and 2 bases respectively, with 6 bases between them. This CDR3 has 11 amino acids. In germline, CDR1 is DFQATT, CDR2 SNEGSKA (reference sequence). In DNA, the CDR3 is TGCAGTGCTCGAAAACAAGAGACCCAGTACTTC. Its protein is CSARKQETQYF.

This clonotype was found many times. The chain recombines TRBV5-6 with TRBJ2-1; D tentatively fits TRBD1 or TRBD2 (5 bases each). Trimming left V 1 base short and J 6 bases short, with 14 bases between. The CDR3 runs to 15 residues. Germline loops: CDR1 SGHDT, CDR2 YYEEEE. CDR3 bases: TGTGCCAGCAGCTTGTCAACGGGACGCTCCAATGAGCAGTTCTTC. It yields the protein CASSLSTGRSNEQFF.

The sample holds a few counts of this clonotype. A much larger clone is a single base away; this may be a read error. This chain uses TRBV28 with TRBJ1-1; unclear D gene. CDR3 length: 11 residues. CDR1 is MDHEN, CDR2 SYDVKM, per germline. The V and J ends lost 5 bases and 4 bases respectively, with 5 bases between them. The CDR3: CASSTSTEAFF. The CDR3 coding sequence is TGTGCCAGCAGTACGAGCACTGAAGCTTTCTTT.

V gene TRBV24-1 combines with J gene TRBJ2-6; TRBD1 matches at 10 bases. The CDR3 runs 18 residues. V lost 5 bases and J lost 0; bases outside the gene matches: 6. Germline loops: CDR1 KGHDR, CDR2 SFDVKD. This CDR3 is CATSGRDRGLSGANVLTF. CDR3 DNA: TGTGCCACCAGTGGACGGGACAGGGGACTCTCTGGGGCCAACGTCCTGACTTTC.

In this sample, this clonotype turned up many times. The V and J genes are TRBV7-9 and TRBJ2-3; 9 bases agree with TRBD2. CDR1 is SEHNR, CDR2 FQNEAQ, per germline (reference sequence). This CDR3 has 15 amino acids. V shed 6 bases, J shed 0 bases, and the junction held 4 bases outside the gene matches. The CDR3: CASRTTSGSTDTQYF. CDR3 nucleotides: TGTGCCAGCAGAACGACTAGCGGTAGCACAGATACGCAGTATTTT.

This clonotype showed up many times. This chain uses TRBV2 with TRBJ2-1; TRBD1 agrees at 9 bases. J lost 5 bases, V lost 6 bases, and 8 bases had no gene match. Germline V CDR1 and CDR2: SNHLY, FYNNEI. The CDR3 contains 15 residues. The CDR3 region has the DNA TGTGCCAGCAGGCTCGGGACAGGGAGGGACAATGAGCAGTTCTTC. Amino acid sequence: CASRLGTGRDNEQFF.

In its sample, this clonotype was seen many times. V and J are TRBV4-1 and TRBJ1-2; 9 nucleotides match TRBD1. The CDR3 runs 13 residues. CDR1 is MGHRA and CDR2 is YSYEKL in the germline V gene. J was trimmed by 6 bases and V by 5 bases; bases with no gene match: 4. The CDR3 sequence: CASSTDRGDGYTF. CDR3 coding DNA: TGCGCCAGCAGCACGGACAGGGGAGATGGCTACACCTTC.

This clonotype has at least ten counts. V usage is TRBV11-2 and J usage is TRBJ2-1, with unresolved D. The CDR3 contains 13 residues. V lost 0 bases and J lost 8, with 8 bases in between. From germline, CDR1 is SGHAT and CDR2 FQNNGV. CDR3 protein: CASSLDLPDEQFF. The CDR3 DNA reads TGTGCCAGCAGCTTAGATTTGCCAGATGAGCAGTTCTTC.

In its sample, this clonotype was seen many times. The chain employs TRBV29-1 and TRBJ1-1; D remains ambiguous. CDR3 length equals 12 residues. V lost 2 bases and J lost 1, with 5 bases in between. Germline-derived CDR1 and CDR2 are SQVTM and ANQGSEA. CDR3: CSVEPGNTEAFF. The CDR3 region has the DNA TGCAGCGTTGAACCAGGGAACACTGAAGCTTTCTTT.

This clonotype was observed at least ten times. V gene TRBV29-1 combines with J gene TRBJ2-3; 11 nucleotides agree with TRBD2. CDR1 is SQVTM and CDR2 is ANQGSEA in the germline V gene. The CDR3 totals 15 residues. V lost 3 bases and J lost 9; bases outside the gene matches: 11. CDR3 sequence (DNA): TGCAGCGTTGATGGGGGAACTGGGACTAGCGGAACGCAGTATTTT. This encodes CSVDGGTGTSGTQYF.

This clonotype was observed a handful of times. The chain has TRBV10-3 and TRBJ2-6; TRBD1 aligns across 11 bases. The V and J ends lost 6 bases and 0 bases, in that order; junction bases with no gene match: 4. The germline V gene has CDR1 ENHRY and CDR2 SYGVKD. CDR3 length: 17 residues. The DNA for the CDR3 is TGTGCCATCAGGGGGACAGGGGGTACCTCTGGGGCCAACGTCCTGACTTTC. Its protein product is CAIRGTGGTSGANVLTF.

A note on this clonotype: The conserved phenylalanine or tryptophan is not found at the CDR3 terminus, so this likely reflects a read error. The V and J genes are TRBV7-9 and TRBJ2-1; TRBD2 matches 10 bases. Germline CDR1 is SEHNR and CDR2 is FQNEAQ (reference sequence). The CDR3 has 15 amino acids. CDR3 region: CASSPGTSAWHEQFL. For the CDR3, the DNA is TGCGCCAGCAGCCCTGGGACTAGCGCTTGGCATGAGCAGTTCCTC.

This clonotype showed up many times. The chain combines TRBV6-5 with TRBJ2-7; D may be TRBD2 (6 bases). The CDR3 has 16 residues. Germline assignment: CDR1 MNHEY and CDR2 SVGAGI. V gave up 6 bases and J gave up 4 bases, with 22 bases separating them. CDR3 in DNA: TGTGCCAGCAGCCCTACACACGCTGGGGGGAGGTACGAGCAGTACTTC. Residues: CASSPTHAGGRYEQYF.

The chain carries TRBV18 and TRBJ2-5; tentatively, D is TRBD1 (5 bases). CDR1 is KGHSH and CDR2 is LQKENI in the germline V gene. V dropped 5 bases and J dropped 1 base, with 5 bases sitting between them. CDR3 length equals 12 residues. CDR3 coding DNA: TGTGCCAGCTCAGACAGCCAAGAGACCCAGTACTTC. This sequence encodes CASSDSQETQYF.

Only a few counts were recorded for this clonotype. CDR3 residues: CASSFRDFGTGGRNEQFF. The CDR3 DNA reads as TGTGCCAGCAGCTTTAGGGACTTCGGGACAGGGGGTAGGAATGAGCAGTTCTTC. The rearrangement joins TRBV7-6 to TRBJ2-1, with 11 nucleotides matching TRBD1. Per germline, CDR1 SGHVS and CDR2 FNYEAQ. CDR3 length: 18 residues. Trimming at V came to 3 bases and at J to 7 bases, leaving 14 bases not matched to a gene.

Only a few counts were recorded for this clonotype. In DNA form, the CDR3 reads TGTGCCGGCCGGGACGCCAATAATTCACCCCTCCACTTT. Residues: CAGRDANNSPLHF. The chain is built from TRBV6-6 and TRBJ1-6, with D maybe TRBD1 (5 bases). V dropped 11 bases and J dropped 5 bases, with 13 bases sitting between them. The CDR3 is 13 residues long. Germline V lookup: CDR1 MNHNY, CDR2 SVGAGI (reference sequence).

This clonotype was counted at least ten times. The CDR3 protein is CASSELGTMNTEAFF. DNA for the CDR3: TGTGCCAGCAGTGAATTAGGCACCATGAACACTGAAGCTTTCTTT. This chain uses TRBV25-1 with TRBJ1-1, with D hard to call. The length of the CDR3 is 15 residues. V was cut by 1 base and J by 0 bases, with 9 bases left in between. CDR1 is MGHDK and CDR2 is SYGVNS in the germline V gene.